This is a list of T cell receptor beta chains from one sample in a study of blood T cells in healthy people across ages. TCRdb re-derived calls from the 5' RACE reads in MiXCR, one entry per CDR3 protein. This sample has over a million distinct CDR3 sequences, with roughly a quarter found just once. The same sample was also used in a study of T cells of mothers and their children.

The sequencing input was blood. The receptors shown here come from a girl aged 2 to 10 in good health. CDR3s include the opening cysteine and the closing phenylalanine or tryptophan. D genes are given only for firm matches. Some rows mark clone size as missing; the rest say once, few, many or name a class of expanded clone.

TRBJ2-7 TRBV15 few - CATSGDITYEQYF TGTGCCACCAGCGGGGACATAACCTACGAGCAGTACTTC
TRBJ2-5 TRBV7-9 few TRBD2 CASSLAGGGAQETQYF TGTGCCAGCAGCTTAGCTGGCGGGGGGGCTCAAGAGACCCAGTACTTC
TRBJ2-2 TRBV28 - - CASINKSRPITGELFF TGTGCCAGCATCAACAAATCGCGGCCGATCACCGGGGAGCTGTTTTTT
TRBJ2-5 TRBV7-3 - - CASSVSGYQETQYF TGTGCCAGCAGCGTAAGCGGTTACCAAGAGACCCAGTACTTC
TRBJ2-5 TRBV20-1 - - CSAFRTGQQETQYF TGCAGTGCTTTTAGGACTGGACAGCAAGAGACCCAGTACTTC
TRBJ2-7 TRBV6-5 few - CASSYSPTTTGTYEQYF TGTGCCAGCAGTTACTCACCGACGACGACTGGAACCTACGAGCAGTACTTC
TRBJ2-1 TRBV12-5 - TRBD2 CASGLVRITSGNEQFF TGTGCTAGTGGTTTGGTACGGATCACTAGCGGGAATGAGCAGTTCTTC
TRBJ1-4 TRBV7-8 once - CASSLETPSEKLFF TGTGCCAGCAGCTTAGAGACGCCGTCTGAAAAACTGTTTTTT
TRBJ2-5 TRBV27 - - CASSLGTEGQETQYF TGTGCCAGCAGTTTAGGGACTGAGGGTCAAGAGACCCAGTACTTC
TRBJ1-2 TRBV25-1 - - CAGRSRDGYTF TGTGCCGGCAGAAGTAGGGATGGCTACACCTTC
TRBJ2-7 TRBV7-2 - - CASSIRTVLYEQYF TGTGCCAGCAGCATCCGGACAGTTCTATACGAGCAGTACTTC
TRBJ1-3 TRBV11-1 few - CASSLWNGNTIYF TGTGCCAGCAGCTTATGGAACGGAAACACCATATATTTT
TRBJ1-6 TRBV29-1 few - CSVELVGALHF TGCAGCGTTGAACTGGTTGGGGCCCTCCACTTT
TRBJ1-1 TRBV20-1 - TRBD1 CSANPRGGGWTRNTEAFF TGCAGTGCTAACCCCAGGGGGGGCGGGTGGACTAGGAACACTGAAGCTTTCTTT
TRBJ2-7 TRBV7-9 - TRBD2 CASSPARKTSDEVYEQYF TGTGCCAGCAGCCCCGCCCGCAAAACTAGCGATGAAGTCTACGAGCAGTACTTC
TRBJ2-7 TRBV6-1 once - CASSDRVPFYEQYF TGTGCCAGCAGTGACAGGGTCCCCTTCTACGAGCAGTACTTC
TRBJ1-5 TRBV20-1 - - CSARDPRPGNQPQHF TGCAGTGCTAGAGATCCCAGGCCAGGCAATCAGCCCCAGCATTTT
TRBJ2-3 TRBV5-1 - TRBD2 CASSLFTSGRRDTQYF TGCGCCAGCAGCTTGTTTACTAGCGGGAGGCGAGATACGCAGTATTTT
TRBJ1-2 TRBV29-1 few - CSVEERNYGYTF TGCAGCGTTGAAGAGAGGAACTATGGCTACACCTTC
TRBJ1-2 TRBV6-5 - - CASSPKTGGYTF TGTGCCAGCAGTCCGAAAACAGGGGGCTACACCTTC
TRBJ2-3 TRBV6-1 - - CASRETGSDTQYF TGTGCCAGCAGGGAAACAGGATCAGATACGCAGTATTTT
TRBJ2-2 TRBV7-7 - - CASSLVPEGTGELFF TGTGCTAGCAGCTTAGTCCCGGAAGGCACCGGGGAGCTGTTTTTT
TRBJ2-7 TRBV4-2 - TRBD2 CASSPGAGDINEQYF TGTGCCAGCAGCCCCGGCGCGGGAGATATCAACGAGCAGTACTTC
TRBJ1-4 TRBV4-1 - TRBD1 CASSQDRTGRYEKLFF TGCGCCAGCAGCCAAGATAGGACAGGGCGGTATGAAAAACTGTTTTTT
TRBJ2-1 TRBV4-2 - TRBD2 CASSQQIAGGLHNEQFF TGTGCCAGCAGCCAACAAATAGCGGGGGGGCTCCACAATGAGCAGTTCTTC
TRBJ2-1 TRBV29-1 - - CSVGRVGSYNEQFF TGCAGCGTTGGAAGAGTGGGCTCCTACAATGAGCAGTTCTTC